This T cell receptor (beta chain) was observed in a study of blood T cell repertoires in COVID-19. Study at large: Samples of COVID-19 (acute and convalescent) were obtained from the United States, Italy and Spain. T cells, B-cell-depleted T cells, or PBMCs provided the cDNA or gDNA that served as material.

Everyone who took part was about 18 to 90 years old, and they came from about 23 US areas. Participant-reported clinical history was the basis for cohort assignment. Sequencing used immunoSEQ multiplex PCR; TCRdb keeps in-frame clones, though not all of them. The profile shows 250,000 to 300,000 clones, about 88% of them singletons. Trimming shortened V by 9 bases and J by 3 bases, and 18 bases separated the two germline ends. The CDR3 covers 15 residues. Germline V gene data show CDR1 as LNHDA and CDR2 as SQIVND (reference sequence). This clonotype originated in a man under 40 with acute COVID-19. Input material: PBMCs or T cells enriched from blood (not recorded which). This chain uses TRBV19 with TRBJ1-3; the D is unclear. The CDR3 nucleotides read TGTGCCAGCCAATACTTGGTATCAGGTGGAAACACCATATATTTT. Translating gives CASQYLVSGGNTIYF.